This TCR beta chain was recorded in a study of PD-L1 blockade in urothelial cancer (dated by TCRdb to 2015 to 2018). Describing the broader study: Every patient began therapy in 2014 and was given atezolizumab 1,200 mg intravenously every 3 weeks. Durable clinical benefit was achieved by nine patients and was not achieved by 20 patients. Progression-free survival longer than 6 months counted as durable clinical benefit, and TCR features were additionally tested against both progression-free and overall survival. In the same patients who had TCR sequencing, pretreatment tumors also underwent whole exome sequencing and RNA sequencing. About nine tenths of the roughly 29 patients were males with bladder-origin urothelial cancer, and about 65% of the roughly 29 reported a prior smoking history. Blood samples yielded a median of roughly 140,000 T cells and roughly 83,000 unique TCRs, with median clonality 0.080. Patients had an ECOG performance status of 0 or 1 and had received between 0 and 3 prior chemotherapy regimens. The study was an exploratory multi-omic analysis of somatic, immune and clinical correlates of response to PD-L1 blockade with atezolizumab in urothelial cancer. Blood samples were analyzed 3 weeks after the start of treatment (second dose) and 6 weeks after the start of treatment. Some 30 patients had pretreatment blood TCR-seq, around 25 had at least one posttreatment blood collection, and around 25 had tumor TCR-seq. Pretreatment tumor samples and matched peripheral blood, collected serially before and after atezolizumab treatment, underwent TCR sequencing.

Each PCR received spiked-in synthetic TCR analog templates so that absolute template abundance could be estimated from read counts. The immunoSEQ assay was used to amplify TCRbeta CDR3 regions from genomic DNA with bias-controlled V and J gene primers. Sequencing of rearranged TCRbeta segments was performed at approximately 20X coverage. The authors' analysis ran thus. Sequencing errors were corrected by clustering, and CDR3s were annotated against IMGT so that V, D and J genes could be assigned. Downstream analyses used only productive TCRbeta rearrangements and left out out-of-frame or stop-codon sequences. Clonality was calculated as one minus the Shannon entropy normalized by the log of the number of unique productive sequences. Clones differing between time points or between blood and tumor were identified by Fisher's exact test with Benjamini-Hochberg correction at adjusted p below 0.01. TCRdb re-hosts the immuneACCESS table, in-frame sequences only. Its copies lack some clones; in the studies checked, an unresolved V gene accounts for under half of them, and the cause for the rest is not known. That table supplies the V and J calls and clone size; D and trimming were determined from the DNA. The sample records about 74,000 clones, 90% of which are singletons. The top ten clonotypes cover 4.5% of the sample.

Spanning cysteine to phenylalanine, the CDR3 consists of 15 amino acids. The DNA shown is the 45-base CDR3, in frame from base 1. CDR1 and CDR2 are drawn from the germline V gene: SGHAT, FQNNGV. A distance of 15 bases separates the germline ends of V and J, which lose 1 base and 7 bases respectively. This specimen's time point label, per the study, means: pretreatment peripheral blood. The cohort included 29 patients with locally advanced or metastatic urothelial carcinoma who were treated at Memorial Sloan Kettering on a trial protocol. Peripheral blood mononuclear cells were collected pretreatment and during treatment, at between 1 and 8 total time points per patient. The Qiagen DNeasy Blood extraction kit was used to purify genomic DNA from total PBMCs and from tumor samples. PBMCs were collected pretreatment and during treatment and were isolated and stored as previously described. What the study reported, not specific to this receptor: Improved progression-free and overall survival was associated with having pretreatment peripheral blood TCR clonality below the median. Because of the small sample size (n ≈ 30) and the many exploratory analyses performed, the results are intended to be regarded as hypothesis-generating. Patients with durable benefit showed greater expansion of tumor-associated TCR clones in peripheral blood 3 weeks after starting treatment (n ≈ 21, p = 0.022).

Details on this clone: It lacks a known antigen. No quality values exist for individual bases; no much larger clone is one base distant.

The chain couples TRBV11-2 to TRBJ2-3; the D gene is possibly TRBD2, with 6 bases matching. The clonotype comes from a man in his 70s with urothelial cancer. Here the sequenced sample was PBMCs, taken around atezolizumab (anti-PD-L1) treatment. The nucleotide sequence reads TGTGCCAGCAGCTTAGGGCGACTAGGGATAAATACGCAGTATTTT. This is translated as CASSLGRLGINTQYF.